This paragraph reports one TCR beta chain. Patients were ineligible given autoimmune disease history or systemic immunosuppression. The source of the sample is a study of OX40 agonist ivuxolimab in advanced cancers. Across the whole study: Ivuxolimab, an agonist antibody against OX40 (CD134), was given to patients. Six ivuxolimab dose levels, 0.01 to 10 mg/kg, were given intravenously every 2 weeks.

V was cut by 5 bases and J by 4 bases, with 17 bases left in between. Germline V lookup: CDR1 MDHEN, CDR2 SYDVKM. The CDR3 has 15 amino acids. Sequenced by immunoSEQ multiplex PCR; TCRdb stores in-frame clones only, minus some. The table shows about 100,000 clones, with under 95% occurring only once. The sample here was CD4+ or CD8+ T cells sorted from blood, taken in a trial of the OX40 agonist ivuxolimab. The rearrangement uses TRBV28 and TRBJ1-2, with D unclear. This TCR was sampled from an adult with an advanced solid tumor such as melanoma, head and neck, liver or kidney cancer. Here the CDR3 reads CASSPPRREVYGYTF. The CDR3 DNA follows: TGTGCCAGCAGTCCCCCCCGACGGGAGGTCTATGGCTACACCTTC.